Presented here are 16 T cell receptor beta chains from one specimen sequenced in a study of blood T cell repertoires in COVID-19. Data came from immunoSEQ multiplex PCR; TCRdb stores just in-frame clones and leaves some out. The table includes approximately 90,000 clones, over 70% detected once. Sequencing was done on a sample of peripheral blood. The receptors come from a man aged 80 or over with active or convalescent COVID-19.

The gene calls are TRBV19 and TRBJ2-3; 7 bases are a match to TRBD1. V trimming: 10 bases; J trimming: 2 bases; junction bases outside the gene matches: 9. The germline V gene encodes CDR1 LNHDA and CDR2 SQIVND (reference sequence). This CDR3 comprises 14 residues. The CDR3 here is CATTSDRVTDTQYF. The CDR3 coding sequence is TGTGCCACCACCTCAGACAGGGTCACAGATACGCAGTATTTT.

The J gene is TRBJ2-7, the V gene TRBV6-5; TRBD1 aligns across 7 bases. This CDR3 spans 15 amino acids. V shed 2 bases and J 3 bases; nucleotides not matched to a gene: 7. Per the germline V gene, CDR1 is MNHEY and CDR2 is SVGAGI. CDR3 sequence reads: CASSYARTGNYEQYF. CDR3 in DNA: TGTGCCAGCAGTTACGCCAGGACAGGCAACTACGAGCAGTACTTC.

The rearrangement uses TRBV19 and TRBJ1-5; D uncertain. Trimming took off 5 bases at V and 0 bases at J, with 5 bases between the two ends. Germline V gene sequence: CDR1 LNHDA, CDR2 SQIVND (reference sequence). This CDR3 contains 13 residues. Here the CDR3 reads CASSWSSNQPQHF. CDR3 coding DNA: TGTGCCAGTAGTTGGAGTAGCAATCAGCCCCAGCATTTT. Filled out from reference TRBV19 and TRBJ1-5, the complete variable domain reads DGGITQSPKYLFRKEGQNVTLSCEQNLNHDAMYWYRQDPGQGLRLIYYSQIVNDFQKGDIAEGYSVSREKKESFPLTVTSAQKNPTAFYLCASSWSSNQPQHFGDGTRLSIL.

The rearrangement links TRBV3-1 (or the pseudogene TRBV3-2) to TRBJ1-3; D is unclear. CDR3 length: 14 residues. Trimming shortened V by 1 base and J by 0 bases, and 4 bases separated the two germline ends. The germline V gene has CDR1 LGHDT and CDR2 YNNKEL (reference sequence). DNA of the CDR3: TGTGCCAGCAGCCAAGCTTACTCTGGAAACACCATATATTTT. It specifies CASSQAYSGNTIYF.

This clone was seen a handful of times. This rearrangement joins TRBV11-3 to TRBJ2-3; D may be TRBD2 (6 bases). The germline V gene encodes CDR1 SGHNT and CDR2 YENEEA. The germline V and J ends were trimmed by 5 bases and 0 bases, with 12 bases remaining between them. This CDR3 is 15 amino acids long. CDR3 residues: CASSRGFYSTDTQYF. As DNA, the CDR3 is TGTGCCAGCAGCCGGGGGTTCTACAGCACAGATACGCAGTATTTT.

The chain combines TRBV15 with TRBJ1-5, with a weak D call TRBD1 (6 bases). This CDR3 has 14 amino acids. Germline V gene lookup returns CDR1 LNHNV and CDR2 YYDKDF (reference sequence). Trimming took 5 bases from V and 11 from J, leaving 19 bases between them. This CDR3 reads CATSAFGGHETQHF. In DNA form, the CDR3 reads TGTGCCACCAGCGCGTTCGGGGGGCACGAGACCCAGCATTTT.

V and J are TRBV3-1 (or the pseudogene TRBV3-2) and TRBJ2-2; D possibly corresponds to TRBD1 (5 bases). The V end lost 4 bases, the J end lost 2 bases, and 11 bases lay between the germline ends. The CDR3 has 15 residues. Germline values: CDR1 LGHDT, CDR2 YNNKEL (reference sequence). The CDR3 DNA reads TGTGCCAGCAGCCCACCGGACACCAACACCGGGGAGCTGTTTTTT. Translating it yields CASSPPDTNTGELFF.

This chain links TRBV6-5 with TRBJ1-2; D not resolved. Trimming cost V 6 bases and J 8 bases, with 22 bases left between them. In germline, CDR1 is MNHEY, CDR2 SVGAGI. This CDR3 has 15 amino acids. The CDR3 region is CASRAPRSPGWGYTF. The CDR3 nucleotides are TGTGCCAGCAGAGCACCTCGGAGCCCGGGATGGGGCTACACCTTC.

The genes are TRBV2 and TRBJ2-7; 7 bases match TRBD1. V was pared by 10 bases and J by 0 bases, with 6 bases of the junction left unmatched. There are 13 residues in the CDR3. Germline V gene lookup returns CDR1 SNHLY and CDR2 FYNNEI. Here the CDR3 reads CANTGQDSYEQYF. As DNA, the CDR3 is TGTGCCAACACAGGACAGGACTCCTACGAGCAGTACTTC.

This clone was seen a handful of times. The CDR3 DNA sequence: TGCGCCAGCAGCATAGCGGGGGGAAAGAATGAGCAGTTCTTC. Translated: CASSIAGGKNEQFF. The chain is built from TRBV5-1 and TRBJ2-1; 10 bases are shared with TRBD2. CDR1 and CDR2 (germline): SGHRS, YFSETQ. After removal of 4 bases from V and 7 bases from J, the junction contained 5 bases not matched to a gene. This CDR3 region has 14 residues.

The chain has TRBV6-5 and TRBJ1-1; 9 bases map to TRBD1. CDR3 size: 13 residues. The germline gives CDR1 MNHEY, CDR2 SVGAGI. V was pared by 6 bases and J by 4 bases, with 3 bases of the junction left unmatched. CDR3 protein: CASSRDRVTEAFF. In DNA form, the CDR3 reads TGTGCCAGCAGCCGGGACAGGGTCACTGAAGCTTTCTTT.

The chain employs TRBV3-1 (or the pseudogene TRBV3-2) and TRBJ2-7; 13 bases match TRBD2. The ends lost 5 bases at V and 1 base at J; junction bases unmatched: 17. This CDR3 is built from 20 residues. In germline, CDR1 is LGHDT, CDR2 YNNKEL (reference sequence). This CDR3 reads CASSETGRLAGGPGSYEQYF. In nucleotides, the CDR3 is TGTGCCAGCAGCGAAACTGGTCGACTAGCGGGGGGTCCGGGGTCCTACGAGCAGTACTTC.

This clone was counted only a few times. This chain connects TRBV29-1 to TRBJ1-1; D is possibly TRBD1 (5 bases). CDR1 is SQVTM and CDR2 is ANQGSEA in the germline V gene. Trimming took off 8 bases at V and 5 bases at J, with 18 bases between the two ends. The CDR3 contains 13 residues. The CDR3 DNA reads TGCAGCTCCGGGGGGAGCCGGGGGACTGAAGCTTTCTTT. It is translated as CSSGGSRGTEAFF.

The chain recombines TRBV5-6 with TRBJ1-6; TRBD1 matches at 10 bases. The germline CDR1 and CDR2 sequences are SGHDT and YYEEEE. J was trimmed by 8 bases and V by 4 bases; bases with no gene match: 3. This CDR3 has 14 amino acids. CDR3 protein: CASSKGQGDSPLHF. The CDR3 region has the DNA TGTGCCAGCAGCAAAGGACAGGGGGATTCACCCCTCCACTTT.

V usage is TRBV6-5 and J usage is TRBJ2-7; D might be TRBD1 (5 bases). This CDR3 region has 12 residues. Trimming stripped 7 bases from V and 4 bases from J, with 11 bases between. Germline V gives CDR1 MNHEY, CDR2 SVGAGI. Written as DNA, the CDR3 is TGTGCCAGCACCAGGGAAAGGTACGAGCAGTACTTC. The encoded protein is CASTRERYEQYF.

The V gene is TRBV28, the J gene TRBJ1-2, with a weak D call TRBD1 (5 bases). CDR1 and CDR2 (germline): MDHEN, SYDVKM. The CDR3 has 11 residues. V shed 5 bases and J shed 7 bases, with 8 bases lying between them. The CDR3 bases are TGTGCCAGCAGTACCAGGGTTGGCTACACCTTC. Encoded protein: CASSTRVGYTF.